One sample yielded the 8 T cell receptor beta chains listed below, sequenced in a study of cytomegalovirus exposure and HLA in healthy donors. With 60 Vbeta and 13 Jbeta primers, the PCR was carried out. This table comes from immunoSEQ multiplex PCR, and its TCRdb copy is limited to in-frame clones, with some not included. This repertoire shows roughly 150,000 clones, about 74% found once; its top ten account for around 2%. The sample consisted of PBMCs. These receptors all stem from a man aged 30 to 45 in good health and CMV-seronegative.

The CDR3 sequence: CSVEGLRYEQYF. In DNA form, the CDR3 reads TGCAGCGTTGAGGGGCTACGCTACGAGCAGTACTTC. The chain combines TRBV29-1 with TRBJ2-7; weak D call: TRBD1 (5 bases). The CDR3 extends over 12 amino acids. CDR1 is SQVTM, CDR2 ANQGSEA, per germline. Trimming took off 3 bases at V and 3 bases at J, with 9 bases between the two ends.

The rearrangement joins TRBV5-6 to TRBJ2-2; 9 bases line up with TRBD1. Germline V gene data show CDR1 as SGHDT and CDR2 as YYEEEE. The V gene end was trimmed by 1 base and the J gene end by 9 bases; junction bases not matched to a gene: 10. This CDR3 has 16 residues. The CDR3 reads CASSLLGTGSHRELFF. The CDR3 DNA sequence: TGTGCCAGCAGCTTGTTGGGGACAGGGAGTCACCGGGAGCTGTTTTTT.

The rearrangement uses TRBV10-2 and TRBJ2-3, with 9 bases fitting TRBD1. Germline V gene lookup returns CDR1 WSHSY and CDR2 SAAADI. Trimming at V came to 5 bases and at J to 4 bases, leaving 10 bases not matched to a gene. CDR3 length: 16 residues. In DNA form, the CDR3 reads TGCGCCAGCAGTTCTAGAGGGACAGGGAACGCAGATACGCAGTATTTT. It yields the protein CASSSRGTGNADTQYF.

The chain recombines TRBV2 with TRBJ1-5, with TRBD1 identical over 7 bases. The CDR3 consists of 15 residues. Looked up from germline, CDR1 is SNHLY and CDR2 is FYNNEI. The V and J ends lost 5 bases and 1 base, in that order; junction bases with no gene match: 5. For the CDR3, the DNA is TGTGCCAGCAGTCGGATGGGACAGAGCAATCAGCCCCAGCATTTT. Amino acids: CASSRMGQSNQPQHF.

The V and J genes are TRBV5-1 and TRBJ2-5, with TRBD1 as a possible D gene (6 bases). Trimming removed 7 bases at V and 5 bases at J, with 15 bases between. This CDR3 spans 13 amino acids. Germline assignment: CDR1 SGHRS and CDR2 YFSETQ. CDR3 amino acids: CASRAGDGETQYF. The CDR3 DNA reads as TGCGCCAGCCGAGCAGGGGACGGGGAGACCCAGTACTTC.

J is TRBJ2-2 and V is TRBV30; the D gene is possibly TRBD2 (5 bases). Trimming cost V 1 base and J 5 bases, with 8 bases left between them. The CDR3 covers 13 residues. Germline V lookup: CDR1 GTSNPN, CDR2 SVGIG (reference sequence). DNA for the CDR3: TGTGCCTGGAGTGGGTGGGAGACCGGGGAGCTGTTTTTT. Encoded protein: CAWSGWETGELFF.

The chain uses TRBV21-1 and TRBJ2-3; TRBD1, as called in the table, went unchecked against the DNA. TRBV21-1 is a documented pseudogene. The CDR3 contains 15 residues. In DNA, the CDR3 is TGTGCCAGCAGCAAACCCGACAGGTGCACAGATACGCAGTATTTT. Its protein is CASSKPDRCTDTQYF.

Remarks on this clone: Other DNA sequences in this sample translate to the same CDR3. The V and J genes are TRBV7-9 and TRBJ2-7; 9 bases are a match to TRBD1. Per the germline V gene, CDR1 is SEHNR and CDR2 is FQNEAQ (reference sequence). The CDR3 is 15 amino acids. J gave up 1 base and V 2 bases, and 3 bases lay outside the gene matches. The CDR3 spells CASSLPGTGSYEQYF. CDR3 DNA: TGTGCCAGCAGCTTACCCGGGACAGGGTCCTACGAGCAGTACTTC. The variable domain in full, completed from reference TRBV7-9 and TRBJ2-7, reads DTGVSQNPRHKITKRGQNVTFRCDPISEHNRLYWYRQTLGQGPEFLTYFQNEAQLEKSRLLSDRFSAERPKGSFSTLEIQRTEQGDSAMYLCASSLPGTGSYEQYFGPGTRLTVT.